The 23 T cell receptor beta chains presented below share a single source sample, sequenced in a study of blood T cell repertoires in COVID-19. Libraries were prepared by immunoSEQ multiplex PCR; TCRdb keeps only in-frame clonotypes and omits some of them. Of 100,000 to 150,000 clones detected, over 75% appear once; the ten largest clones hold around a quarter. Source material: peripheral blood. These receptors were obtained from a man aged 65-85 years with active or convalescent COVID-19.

The CDR3 is CASSLESTGATEAFF. CDR3 DNA sequence: TGTGCCAGCAGCTTAGAGTCAACAGGGGCTACTGAAGCTTTCTTT. The rearrangement uses TRBV7-8 and TRBJ1-1; 7 positions agree with TRBD1. From germline, CDR1 is SGHVS and CDR2 FQNEAQ. The length of the CDR3 is 15 residues. V dropped 1 base and J dropped 5; count of bases not matched to a gene: 7.

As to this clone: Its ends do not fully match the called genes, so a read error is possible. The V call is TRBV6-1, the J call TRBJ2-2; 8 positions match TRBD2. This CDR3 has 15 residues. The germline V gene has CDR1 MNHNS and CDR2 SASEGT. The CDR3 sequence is CASREAGVNTGELFF. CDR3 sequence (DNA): TGTGCCAGCAGGGAAGCGGGAGTGAACACCGGGGAGCTGTTTTTT.

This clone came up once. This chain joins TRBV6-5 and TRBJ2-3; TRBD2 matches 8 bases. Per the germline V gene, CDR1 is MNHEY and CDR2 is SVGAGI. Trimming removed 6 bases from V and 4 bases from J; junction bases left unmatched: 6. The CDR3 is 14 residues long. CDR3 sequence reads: CASRSPAGADTQYF. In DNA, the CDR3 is TGTGCCAGCAGAAGCCCAGCGGGAGCAGATACGCAGTATTTT.

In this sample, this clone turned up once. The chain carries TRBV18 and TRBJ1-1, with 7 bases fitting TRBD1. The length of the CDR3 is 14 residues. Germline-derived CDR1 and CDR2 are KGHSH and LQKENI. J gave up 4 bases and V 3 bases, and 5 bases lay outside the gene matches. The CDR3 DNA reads TGTGCCAGCTCACCGAGGGGGCTAGGCACTGAAGCTTTCTTT. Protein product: CASSPRGLGTEAFF.

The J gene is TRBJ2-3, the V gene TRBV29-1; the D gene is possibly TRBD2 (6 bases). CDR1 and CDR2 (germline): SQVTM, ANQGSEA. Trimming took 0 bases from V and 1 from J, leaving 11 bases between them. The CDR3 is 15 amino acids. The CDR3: CSVEDLRGRTDTQYF. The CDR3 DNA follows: TGCAGCGTTGAAGATTTGCGGGGCCGCACAGATACGCAGTATTTT.

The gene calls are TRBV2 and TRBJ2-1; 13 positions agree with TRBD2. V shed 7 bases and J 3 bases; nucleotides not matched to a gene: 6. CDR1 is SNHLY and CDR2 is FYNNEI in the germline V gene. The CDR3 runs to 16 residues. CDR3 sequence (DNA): TGTGCCAGCATGGGGACTAGCGGGATGAACTACAATGAGCAGTTCTTC. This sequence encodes CASMGTSGMNYNEQFF. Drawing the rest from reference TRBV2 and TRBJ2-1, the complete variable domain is EPEVTQTPSHQVTQMGQEVILRCVPISNHLYFYWYRQILGQKVEFLVSFYNNEISEKSEIFDDQFSVERPDGSNFTLKIRSTKLEDSAMYFCASMGTSGMNYNEQFFGPGTRLTVL.

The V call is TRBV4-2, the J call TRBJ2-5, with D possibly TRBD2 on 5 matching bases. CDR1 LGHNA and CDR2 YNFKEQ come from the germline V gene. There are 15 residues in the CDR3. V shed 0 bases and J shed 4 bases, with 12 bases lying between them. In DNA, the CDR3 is TGTGCCAGCAGCCAAGAACGGGGTAGAGGAGAGACCCAGTACTTC. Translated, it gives CASSQERGRGETQYF.

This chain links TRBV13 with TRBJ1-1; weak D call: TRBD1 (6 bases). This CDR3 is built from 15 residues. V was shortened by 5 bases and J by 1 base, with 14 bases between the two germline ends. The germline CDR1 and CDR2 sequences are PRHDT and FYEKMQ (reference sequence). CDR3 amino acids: CASSRYATGNTEAFF. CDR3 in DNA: TGTGCCAGCAGCCGTTACGCGACAGGGAACACTGAAGCTTTCTTT.

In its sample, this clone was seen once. This chain's CDR3 is CASRSNQPQHF. The CDR3 bases are TGTGCCAGCAGGTCAAATCAGCCCCAGCATTTT. The rearrangement links TRBV28 to TRBJ1-5; D is uncertain. This CDR3 is built from 11 residues. V lost 6 bases to trimming and J lost 4 bases, with 4 bases between them. From germline, CDR1 is MDHEN and CDR2 SYDVKM.

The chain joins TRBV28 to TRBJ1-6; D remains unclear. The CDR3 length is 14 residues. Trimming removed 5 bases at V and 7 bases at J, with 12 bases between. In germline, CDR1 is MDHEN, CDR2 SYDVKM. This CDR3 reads CASSGPGSNSPLHF. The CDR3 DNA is TGTGCCAGCAGTGGCCCGGGTTCCAATTCACCCCTCCACTTT.

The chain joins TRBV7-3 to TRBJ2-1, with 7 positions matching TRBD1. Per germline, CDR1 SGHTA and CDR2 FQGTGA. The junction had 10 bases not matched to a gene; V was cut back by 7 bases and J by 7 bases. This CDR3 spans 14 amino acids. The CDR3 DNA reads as TGTGCCAGCACCCCCAGGGGGAACGGGAATGAGCAGTTCTTC. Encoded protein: CASTPRGNGNEQFF.

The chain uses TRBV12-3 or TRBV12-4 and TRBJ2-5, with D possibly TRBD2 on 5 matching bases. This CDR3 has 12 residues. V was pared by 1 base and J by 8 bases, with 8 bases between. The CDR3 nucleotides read TGTGCCAGCAGTTTAGGAGGGAGCACCCAGTACTTC. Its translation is CASSLGGSTQYF.

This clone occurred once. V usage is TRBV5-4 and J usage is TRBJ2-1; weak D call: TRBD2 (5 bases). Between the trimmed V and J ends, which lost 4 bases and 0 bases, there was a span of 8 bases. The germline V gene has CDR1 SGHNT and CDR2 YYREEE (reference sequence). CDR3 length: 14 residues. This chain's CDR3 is CASSPRASYNEQFF. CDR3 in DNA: TGTGCCAGCAGCCCGAGGGCCTCCTACAATGAGCAGTTCTTC.

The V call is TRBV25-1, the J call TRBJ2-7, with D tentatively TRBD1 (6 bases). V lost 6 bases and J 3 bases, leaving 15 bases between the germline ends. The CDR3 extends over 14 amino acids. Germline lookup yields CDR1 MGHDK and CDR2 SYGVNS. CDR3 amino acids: CASSPGAGFYEQYF. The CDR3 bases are TGTGCCAGCAGCCCAGGGGCTGGTTTCTACGAGCAGTACTTC.

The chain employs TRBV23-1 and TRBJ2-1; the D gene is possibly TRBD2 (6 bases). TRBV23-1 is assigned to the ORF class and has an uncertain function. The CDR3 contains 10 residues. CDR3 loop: CDGDSKGWFF. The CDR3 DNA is TGCGATGGGGACTCTAAGGGATGGTTCTTC.

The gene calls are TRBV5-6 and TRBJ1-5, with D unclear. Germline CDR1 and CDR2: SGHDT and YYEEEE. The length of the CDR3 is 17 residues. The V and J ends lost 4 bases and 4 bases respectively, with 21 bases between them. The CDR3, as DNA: TGTGCCAGCAGCAGGGATGGGGAGGGTAGGCCTAATCAGCCCCAGCATTTT. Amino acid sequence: CASSRDGEGRPNQPQHF.

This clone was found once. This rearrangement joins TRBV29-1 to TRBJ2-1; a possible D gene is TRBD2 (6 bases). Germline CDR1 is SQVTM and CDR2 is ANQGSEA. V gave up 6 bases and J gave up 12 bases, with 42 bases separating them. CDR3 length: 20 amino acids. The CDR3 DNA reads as TGCAGCGTGGTGCCAAGGACTAAACTAACTTCTACGGATCTTACAATGACGCAGTTCTTC. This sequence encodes CSVVPRTKLTSTDLTMTQFF.

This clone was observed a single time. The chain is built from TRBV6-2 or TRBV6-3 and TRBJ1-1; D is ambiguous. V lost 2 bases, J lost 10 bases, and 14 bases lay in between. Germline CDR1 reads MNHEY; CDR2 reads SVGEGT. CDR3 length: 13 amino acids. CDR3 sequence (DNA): TGTGCCAGCAGTTACCTCCTCGACTCAAGAGCTTTCTTT. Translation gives CASSYLLDSRAFF.

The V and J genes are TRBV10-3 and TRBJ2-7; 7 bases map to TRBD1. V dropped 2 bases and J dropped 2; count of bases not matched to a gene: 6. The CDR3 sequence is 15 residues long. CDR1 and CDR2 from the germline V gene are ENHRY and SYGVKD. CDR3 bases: TGTGCCATCAGTGAGACGAACAGGGGAACCTACGAGCAGTACTTC. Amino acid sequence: CAISETNRGTYEQYF.

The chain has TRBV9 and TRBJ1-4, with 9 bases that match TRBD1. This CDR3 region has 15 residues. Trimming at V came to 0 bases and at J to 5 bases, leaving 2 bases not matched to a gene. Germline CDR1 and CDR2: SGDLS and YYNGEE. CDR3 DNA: TGTGCCAGCAGCGTAGGGGGACAGGGAAATGAAAAACTGTTTTTT. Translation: CASSVGGQGNEKLFF.

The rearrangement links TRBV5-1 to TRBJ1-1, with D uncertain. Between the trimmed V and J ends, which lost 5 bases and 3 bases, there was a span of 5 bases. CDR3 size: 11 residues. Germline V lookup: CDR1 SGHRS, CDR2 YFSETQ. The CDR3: CASRRDTEAFF. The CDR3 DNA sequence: TGCGCCAGCAGGAGGGACACTGAAGCTTTCTTT.

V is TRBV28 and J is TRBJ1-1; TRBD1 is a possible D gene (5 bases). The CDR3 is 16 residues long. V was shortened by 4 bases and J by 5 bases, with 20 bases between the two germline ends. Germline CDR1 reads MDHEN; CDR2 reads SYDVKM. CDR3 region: CASSSTVPPSSTEAFF. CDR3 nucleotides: TGTGCCAGCAGTTCGACAGTCCCTCCGAGTAGTACTGAAGCTTTCTTT.

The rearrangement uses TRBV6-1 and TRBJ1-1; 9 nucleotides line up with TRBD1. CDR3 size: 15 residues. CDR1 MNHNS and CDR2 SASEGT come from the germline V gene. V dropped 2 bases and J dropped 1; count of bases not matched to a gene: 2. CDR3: CASSELQGANTEAFF. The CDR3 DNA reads TGTGCCAGCAGTGAACTACAGGGGGCGAACACTGAAGCTTTCTTT.